This T cell receptor beta chain was recovered during a study of chemoradiotherapy in HPV16-positive cancers. TCRdb keeps only in-frame clones here, not all; method: immunoSEQ multiplex PCR. There are 4,500 to 7,000 clones in the sample; about 86% occur only once, and roughly a quarter lies in the top ten. The CDR3 loop spans 14 amino acids. Trimming stripped 3 bases from V and 5 bases from J, with 11 bases between. The V gene's germline CDR1 is MNHEY and CDR2 SMNVEV (reference sequence). Sequenced material: blood, taken from a patient who underwent chemoradiotherapy. This rearrangement joins TRBV27 to TRBJ1-5; D is unclear. This TCR derives from a human donor with HPV-associated anogenital cancer. For the CDR3, the DNA is TGTGCCAGCAGTTTGACCCCCCGGGATCAGCCCCAGCATTTT. Amino acid sequence: CASSLTPRDQPQHF.